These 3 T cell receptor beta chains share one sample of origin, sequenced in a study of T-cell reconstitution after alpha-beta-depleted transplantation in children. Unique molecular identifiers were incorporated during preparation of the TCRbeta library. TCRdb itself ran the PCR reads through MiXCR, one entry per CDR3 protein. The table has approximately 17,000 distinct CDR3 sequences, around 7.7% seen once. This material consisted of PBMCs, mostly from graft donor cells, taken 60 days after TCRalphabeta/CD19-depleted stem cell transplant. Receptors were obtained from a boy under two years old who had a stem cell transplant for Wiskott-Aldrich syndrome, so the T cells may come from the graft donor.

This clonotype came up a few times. DNA of the CDR3: TGTGCCAGCTCCCCCATACTAGCGGGACCCATTTACGAGCAGTACTTC. This translates into CASSPILAGPIYEQYF. The chain uses TRBV18 and TRBJ2-7, with 10 bases lining up with TRBD2. CDR1 is KGHSH, CDR2 LQKENI, per germline. The ends lost 6 bases at V and 4 bases at J; junction bases unmatched: 12. The CDR3 totals 16 residues.

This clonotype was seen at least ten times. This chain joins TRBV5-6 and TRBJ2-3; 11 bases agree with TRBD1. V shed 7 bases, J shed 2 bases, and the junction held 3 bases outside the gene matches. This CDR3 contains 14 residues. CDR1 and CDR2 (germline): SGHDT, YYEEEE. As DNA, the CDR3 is TGTGCCAGCGTCGGACAGGGGGCCACAGATACGCAGTATTTT. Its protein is CASVGQGATDTQYF.

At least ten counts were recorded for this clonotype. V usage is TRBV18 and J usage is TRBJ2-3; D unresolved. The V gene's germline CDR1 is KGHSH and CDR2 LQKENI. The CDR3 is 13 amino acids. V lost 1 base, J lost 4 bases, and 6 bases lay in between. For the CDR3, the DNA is TGTGCCAGCTCACCACAGGGTCCAGATACGCAGTATTTT. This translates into CASSPQGPDTQYF.